The 30 T cell receptor beta chains reported below all come from one sample, sequenced in a study of control samples from healthy donors and cancer patients. Produced via immunoSEQ multiplex PCR; TCRdb's table is partial and in-frame only. The data show 120,000 or so clones, about 88% seen once. The sample comprised blood. All receptors come from a man between 18 and 35 years old in good health.

This clone has a handful of counts. The chain is built from TRBV2 and TRBJ1-6; D perhaps matches TRBD1 (6 bases). CDR3 length: 14 residues. V was trimmed by 4 bases and J by 14 bases, leaving 18 bases between them. The germline gives CDR1 SNHLY, CDR2 FYNNEI. CDR3 amino acids: CASSGEQGRRSLHF. The CDR3 region has the DNA TGTGCCAGCAGTGGTGAACAGGGTAGGAGATCCCTCCACTTT.

The chain uses TRBV7-2 and TRBJ2-7; D ambiguous. Germline loops: CDR1 SGHTA, CDR2 FQGNSA. The V end lost 5 bases, the J end lost 6 bases, and 14 bases lay between the germline ends. This CDR3 contains 13 residues. CDR3 in amino acids: CASSPPVGAEQYF. CDR3 in DNA: TGTGCCAGCAGCCCCCCGGTGGGCGCCGAGCAGTACTTC.

This clone occurred once. This chain uses TRBV5-1 with TRBJ2-5, with TRBD1 as a possible D gene (6 bases). Trimming took 5 bases from V and 4 from J, leaving 12 bases between them. The CDR3 extends over 13 amino acids. Per germline, CDR1 SGHRS and CDR2 YFSETQ. Here the CDR3 reads CASRSTGLETQYF. For the CDR3, the DNA is TGCGCCAGCAGGTCGACAGGACTAGAGACCCAGTACTTC.

The chain couples TRBV11-2 to TRBJ2-7; perhaps D is TRBD1 or TRBD2 (5 bases each). The CDR3 contains 13 residues. Germline lookup yields CDR1 SGHAT and CDR2 FQNNGV. V lost 1 base, J lost 1 base, and 5 bases lay in between. This chain's CDR3 is CASSLGGSYEQYF. The CDR3 DNA sequence: TGTGCCAGCAGCTTAGGGGGGTCCTACGAGCAGTACTTC.

This chain links TRBV19 with TRBJ2-2; D is unresolved. Trimming took off 2 bases at V and 6 bases at J, with 4 bases between the two ends. Germline lookup yields CDR1 LNHDA and CDR2 SQIVND (reference sequence). The CDR3 loop spans 12 amino acids. The CDR3 DNA reads as TGTGCCAGTAGTATAAGGTCCGGGGAGCTGTTTTTT. Its translation is CASSIRSGELFF. The variable domain in full, completed from reference TRBV19 and TRBJ2-2, reads DGGITQSPKYLFRKEGQNVTLSCEQNLNHDAMYWYRQDPGQGLRLIYYSQIVNDFQKGDIAEGYSVSREKKESFPLTVTSAQKNPTAFYLCASSIRSGELFFGEGSRLTVL.

This clone has only a few counts. Other DNA sequences from this sample encode an identical CDR3 as well. V and J are TRBV7-2 and TRBJ1-5; TRBD1 matches 9 bases. Germline CDR1 is SGHTA and CDR2 is FQGNSA. The CDR3 runs to 15 residues. J lost 4 bases, V lost 3 bases, and 4 bases had no gene match. Written as DNA, the CDR3 is TGTGCCAGCAGCTTCCCGGGACAGGGTAATCAGCCCCAGCATTTT. Translating it yields CASSFPGQGNQPQHF. The full variable domain, its missing parts supplied by reference TRBV7-2 and TRBJ1-5, is GAGVSQSPSNKVTEKGKDVELRCDPISGHTALYWYRQSLGQGLEFLIYFQGNSAPDKSGLPSDRFSAERTGGSVSTLTIQRTQQEDSAVYLCASSFPGQGNQPQHFGDGTRLSIL.

J is TRBJ1-5 and V is TRBV19; weak D call: TRBD1 (6 bases). V dropped 8 bases and J dropped 1 base, with 18 bases sitting between them. The CDR3 spans 16 residues. The germline V gene encodes CDR1 LNHDA and CDR2 SQIVND (reference sequence). The CDR3 DNA is TGTGCCAGTCAACATACAGGGCGGGGGAGCAATCAGCCCCAGCATTTT. Protein: CASQHTGRGSNQPQHF. The variable domain in full, completed from reference TRBV19 and TRBJ1-5, reads DGGITQSPKYLFRKEGQNVTLSCEQNLNHDAMYWYRQDPGQGLRLIYYSQIVNDFQKGDIAEGYSVSREKKESFPLTVTSAQKNPTAFYLCASQHTGRGSNQPQHFGDGTRLSIL.

This rearrangement joins TRBV18 to TRBJ2-3, with D perhaps matching TRBD1 or TRBD2 (5 bases each). Trimming removed 3 bases at V and 13 bases at J, with 20 bases between. The V gene's germline CDR1 is KGHSH and CDR2 LQKENI. The CDR3 runs to 14 residues. CDR3 coding DNA: TGTGCCAGCTCACCGGGGTTCGGGGCAGTCTTGGAGTATTTT. Residues: CASSPGFGAVLEYF.

The rearrangement uses TRBV12-5 and TRBJ1-1; D is unresolved. V dropped 6 bases and J dropped 1 base, with 18 bases sitting between them. The CDR3 consists of 16 residues. Germline CDR1 and CDR2: LGHNT and FRNRAP. CDR3 residues: CASGNVLNEGNTEAFF. The CDR3 DNA follows: TGTGCTAGTGGCAACGTCCTTAACGAGGGGAACACTGAAGCTTTCTTT. The entire variable domain, with the rest obtained from reference TRBV12-5 and TRBJ1-1, is as follows: DARVTQTPRHKVTEMGQEVTMRCQPILGHNTVFWYRQTMMQGLELLAYFRNRAPLDDSGMPKDRFSAEMPDATLATLKIQPSEPRDSAVYFCASGNVLNEGNTEAFFGQGTRLTVV.

The rearrangement uses TRBV7-2 and TRBJ2-7; D perhaps matches TRBD2 (6 bases). Germline CDR1 is SGHTA and CDR2 is FQGNSA. Trimming stripped 5 bases from V and 1 base from J, with 18 bases between. This CDR3 has 16 residues. This chain's CDR3 is CASSNRRGPKSYEQYF. CDR3 coding DNA: TGTGCCAGCAGCAATCGGCGGGGACCCAAATCCTACGAGCAGTACTTC.

The chain couples TRBV18 to TRBJ2-2; D possibly corresponds to TRBD2 (5 bases). The V gene lost 2 bases and the J gene lost 4 bases, with 8 bases spanning the gap. The CDR3 runs 14 residues. Germline loops: CDR1 KGHSH, CDR2 LQKENI. CDR3 sequence (DNA): TGTGCCAGCTCACCAGAGGGAAGCACCGGGGAGCTGTTTTTT. Its translation is CASSPEGSTGELFF.

V usage is TRBV5-1 and J usage is TRBJ2-5; 9 bases map to TRBD2. With 1 base clipped from V and 5 bases from J, the junction kept 6 bases outside the gene matches. This CDR3 is 15 amino acids long. Germline CDR1 and CDR2: SGHRS and YFSETQ. The CDR3: CASSLLAGAVETQYF. Here the CDR3 DNA reads TGCGCCAGCAGCTTGTTAGCGGGAGCTGTGGAGACCCAGTACTTC. Complete variable domain (other parts from reference TRBV5-1 and TRBJ2-5): KAGVTQTPRYLIKTRGQQVTLSCSPISGHRSVSWYQQTPGQGLQFLFEYFSETQRNKGNFPGRFSGRQFSNSRSEMNVSTLELGDSALYLCASSLLAGAVETQYFGPGTRLLVL.

The V gene is TRBV30, the J gene TRBJ2-1, with 14 bases fitting TRBD2. The CDR3 sequence is 17 residues long. The germline V gene has CDR1 GTSNPN and CDR2 SVGIG (reference sequence). V was clipped by 4 bases and J by 8 bases; unmatched bases: 13. The CDR3 is CAWIPLGTSGRLYEQFF. The CDR3 DNA reads TGTGCCTGGATCCCACTCGGGACTAGCGGGAGATTGTATGAGCAGTTCTTC.

The genes are TRBV5-1 and TRBJ1-1; D uncertain. Germline V CDR1 and CDR2: SGHRS, YFSETQ. The germline V and J ends were trimmed by 0 bases and 1 base, with 10 bases remaining between them. CDR3 length: 15 amino acids. The CDR3 region has the DNA TGCGCCAGCAGCTTGGACGCCCCACGGAACACTGAAGCTTTCTTT. Translation gives CASSLDAPRNTEAFF. Full variable domain (remainder filled in from reference TRBV5-1 and TRBJ1-1): KAGVTQTPRYLIKTRGQQVTLSCSPISGHRSVSWYQQTPGQGLQFLFEYFSETQRNKGNFPGRFSGRQFSNSRSEMNVSTLELGDSALYLCASSLDAPRNTEAFFGQGTRLTVV.

The chain links TRBV7-9 to TRBJ2-1; TRBD2 is a possible D gene (6 bases). The CDR3 runs to 16 residues. Germline V gives CDR1 SEHNR, CDR2 FQNEAQ (reference sequence). The V end was cut by 5 bases, the J end by 0 bases, with 14 bases between. The DNA of the CDR3 is TGTGCCAGCAGCCCGAGGACTACTAGCTCCTACAATGAGCAGTTCTTC. Translating it yields CASSPRTTSSYNEQFF. The entire variable domain, with the rest obtained from reference TRBV7-9 and TRBJ2-1, is as follows: DTGVSQNPRHKITKRGQNVTFRCDPISEHNRLYWYRQTLGQGPEFLTYFQNEAQLEKSRLLSDRFSAERPKGSFSTLEIQRTEQGDSAMYLCASSPRTTSSYNEQFFGPGTRLTVL.

The CDR3, as DNA: TGTGCCAGCAGTTACGCGGGAGGAGGTACCACCATATATTTT. The encoded protein is CASSYAGGGTTIYF. The gene calls are TRBV6-2 or TRBV6-3 and TRBJ1-3; D unresolved. This CDR3 has 14 residues. The V and J ends lost 2 bases and 9 bases respectively, with 14 bases between them. Germline CDR1 MNHEY, CDR2 SVGEGT.

The chain recombines TRBV11-2 with TRBJ2-1; no firm D call. The germline CDR1 and CDR2 sequences are SGHAT and FQNNGV. The V end lost 5 bases, the J end lost 7 bases, and 15 bases lay between the germline ends. The CDR3 sequence is 14 residues long. The CDR3 loop is CASSVGGPTNEQFF. The CDR3, as DNA: TGTGCCAGCAGCGTCGGCGGACCTACGAATGAGCAGTTCTTC.

This clone showed up just a few times. J is TRBJ1-5 and V is TRBV5-3, with a possible D match to TRBD1 (5 bases). TRBV5-3 carries the ORF label, with uncertain function. V lost 2 bases and J 6 bases, leaving 15 bases between the germline ends. The CDR3 sequence is 15 residues long. CDR3 sequence reads: CARSFTTDLTQPQHF. CDR3 nucleotides: TGTGCCAGAAGCTTTACGACAGATTTGACTCAGCCCCAGCATTTT.

The CDR3 sequence is CASSYVVKNTEAFF. The DNA of the CDR3 is TGTGCCAGCAGTTACGTGGTGAAGAACACTGAAGCTTTCTTT. The chain has TRBV6-2 or TRBV6-3 and TRBJ1-1; D is unresolved. The CDR3 runs 14 residues. With 2 bases removed from V and 1 base from J, the gap between germline ends came to 8 bases. The germline gives CDR1 MNHEY, CDR2 SVGEGT.

In DNA form, the CDR3 reads TGTGCCAGCAGCTCGGACAGGGGGTCGGGGTATGGCTACACCTTC. It translates to CASSSDRGSGYGYTF. The rearrangement uses TRBV7-2 and TRBJ1-2, with 10 bases identical to TRBD1. This CDR3 has 15 residues. V lost 4 bases, J lost 5 bases, and 7 bases stayed unmatched. In germline, CDR1 is SGHTA, CDR2 FQGNSA.

The chain employs TRBV18 and TRBJ2-7; 9 bases agree with TRBD1. The V and J ends lost 3 bases and 2 bases, in that order; junction bases with no gene match: 2. From germline, CDR1 is KGHSH and CDR2 LQKENI. The CDR3 spans 14 residues. In nucleotides, the CDR3 is TGTGCCAGCTCACCGACAGGGGGAACCTACGAGCAGTACTTC. Residues: CASSPTGGTYEQYF.

The V and J genes are TRBV9 and TRBJ1-6, with D possibly TRBD1 on 6 matching bases. Looked up from germline, CDR1 is SGDLS and CDR2 is YYNGEE. The CDR3 extends over 16 amino acids. Trimming left V 4 bases short and J 9 bases short, with 20 bases between. DNA for the CDR3: TGTGCCAGCAGCAGAGGGGGGCAGGGTTCGTTTTCACCCCTCCACTTT. Protein product: CASSRGGQGSFSPLHF.

The CDR3 reads CASSLDRGFTGNTIYF. The CDR3 nucleotides are TGTGCCAGCAGCTTGGACAGGGGGTTTACTGGAAACACCATATATTTT. The chain joins TRBV5-4 to TRBJ1-3; 8 bases agree with TRBD1. Germline CDR1 reads SGHNT; CDR2 reads YYREEE (reference sequence). Trimming at V came to 0 bases and at J to 2 bases, leaving 4 bases not matched to a gene. The CDR3 length is 16 residues. Complete variable domain (other parts from reference TRBV5-4 and TRBJ1-3): ETGVTQSPTHLIKTRGQQVTLRCSSQSGHNTVSWYQQALGQGPQFIFQYYREEENGRGNFPPRFSGLQFPNYSSELNVNALELDDSALYLCASSLDRGFTGNTIYFGEGSWLTVV.

The V call is TRBV2, the J call TRBJ2-2; D remains unclear. The germline V and J ends were trimmed by 1 base and 0 bases, with 6 bases remaining between them. The CDR3 extends over 15 amino acids. CDR1 and CDR2 (germline): SNHLY, FYNNEI. CDR3 residues: CASSEDASNTGELFF. CDR3 bases: TGTGCCAGCAGTGAAGATGCGTCGAACACCGGGGAGCTGTTTTTT.

The chain couples TRBV27 to TRBJ2-7, with TRBD1 matching 7 bases. The V gene's germline CDR1 is MNHEY and CDR2 SMNVEV (reference sequence). The V gene end was trimmed by 0 bases and the J gene end by 0 bases; junction bases not matched to a gene: 2. The CDR3 runs 15 residues. CDR3 in amino acids: CASSLSSGGSYEQYF. CDR3 nucleotides: TGTGCCAGCAGTTTATCTTCAGGGGGCTCCTACGAGCAGTACTTC.

This clone was found once. The rearrangement joins TRBV28 to TRBJ1-5; no firm D call. The germline V gene encodes CDR1 MDHEN and CDR2 SYDVKM. V was cut by 4 bases and J by 3 bases, with 10 bases left in between. The CDR3 length is 14 residues. DNA of the CDR3: TGTGCCAGCAGTTCGGACGGGAACAATCAGCCCCAGCATTTT. This translates into CASSSDGNNQPQHF.

The chain links TRBV27 to TRBJ1-1; 8 bases are a match to TRBD1. Per the germline V gene, CDR1 is MNHEY and CDR2 is SMNVEV (reference sequence). The CDR3 covers 16 residues. The J segment lost 0 bases and the V segment lost 7 bases, leaving 10 bases of the junction unmatched. CDR3 residues: CASKKLQGDMNTEAFF. CDR3 DNA: TGTGCCAGCAAAAAACTACAGGGGGACATGAACACTGAAGCTTTCTTT.

This chain uses TRBV29-1 with TRBJ1-1, with 7 bases aligning to TRBD1. V gave up 8 bases and J gave up 1 base; unmatched junction bases: 7. Germline V lookup: CDR1 SQVTM, CDR2 ANQGSEA. The CDR3 is 13 amino acids. CDR3 in amino acids: CSSNRGQNTEAFF. CDR3 DNA sequence: TGCAGCTCAAACAGGGGACAGAACACTGAAGCTTTCTTT.

The genes are TRBV24-1 and TRBJ2-1, with TRBD2 identical over 16 bases. The CDR3 consists of 20 residues. V dropped 4 bases and J dropped 6; count of bases not matched to a gene: 14. The germline gives CDR1 KGHDR, CDR2 SFDVKD. The CDR3 sequence is CATSETGTSGRAGGGNEQFF. CDR3 bases: TGTGCCACCAGTGAAACCGGGACTAGCGGGAGGGCCGGGGGGGGCAATGAGCAGTTCTTC.

The chain joins TRBV7-2 to TRBJ2-1, with D unclear. There are 15 residues in the CDR3. The germline V and J ends were trimmed by 5 bases and 0 bases, with 11 bases remaining between them. Germline V CDR1 and CDR2: SGHTA, FQGNSA. This CDR3 reads CASSLDSFSYNEQFF. CDR3 coding DNA: TGTGCCAGCAGCCTTGACTCCTTCTCCTACAATGAGCAGTTCTTC.